This T cell receptor (beta chain) was identified in a study of T cells in Graves' hyperthyroidism and ophthalmopathy. Germline CDR1 MNHNS, CDR2 SASEGT. After removal of 8 bases from V and 4 bases from J, the junction contained 6 bases not matched to a gene. The CDR3 has 14 amino acids. This clonotype was recorded many times. TCR beta CDR3 regions were amplified from RNA transcripts. When the TCR CDR3 underwent first-round RT-PCR, the HTBI primer set was used. MiXCR, run by TCRdb on the multiplex PCR reads, gives a single entry per CDR3 protein. This table has approximately 530,000 distinct CDR3 sequences, 20% appearing once.

The TCR sequence derives from a man aged 35-49 years with Graves' ophthalmopathy. The rearrangement joins TRBV6-1 to TRBJ2-1; 9 positions agree with TRBD1. The sequencing sample was made of blood. CDR3 in amino acids: CASCRDRAYNEQFF. DNA for the CDR3: TGTGCCAGCTGCCGGGACAGGGCATACAATGAGCAGTTCTTC.